This T cell receptor (beta chain) comes out of a study of shared clonotypes between healthy human individuals (dated by TCRdb to 2018 to 2020). Broadly, across the study: The cohort comprised two women and a few men aged 18 to 49 years. To estimate repertoire size and how much clonotypes are shared between individuals, the study performed deep sequencing of blood TCR repertoires from a handful of healthy adults. For each donor, three plates each were used for CD4 naive and CD4 memory, two plates were used for CD8 naive, and one plate was used for CD8 memory. Libraries were prepared and TCR repertoires were sequenced by different laboratories using diverse techniques, in order to increase sequencing depth and limit assay-specific biases. Between about 0.85 and 10 billion PBMCs per donor were obtained by leukapheresis. Overall study results and their limits: Across four donors, approximately 5% of naive CD4, around 3.3% of naive CD8, roughly 2.2% of memory CD4, and 0.3% to 0.45% of memory CD8 clonotypes were shared. The genetic and exposure-history diversity represented was limited by the small number of donors. Rarefaction of sorted-subset datasets indicated incomplete sequencing despite the large sequencing depth. Naive subsets generally had larger estimated clonotype richness than memory subsets did. Pairwise subsampling led to the expectation that sequencing depth would affect the degree of clonotype sharing among donors. Sampling was restricted to blood, and TCR repertoires in tissues likely differ from the TCR repertoires found in blood. Higher generation probabilities were observed for clonotypes shared by all four sorted-subset donors than for non-shared clonotypes.

Concerning this clone itself: This receptor's antigen is unknown. Per-base quality was not reported, and no clone a single base away is much larger than it.

Using the deep immunoSEQ assay, multiplex PCR amplified TCR CDR3 regions from genomic DNA. Genomic DNA extracted from each cell subset was distributed evenly over all wells of several immunoSEQ 96-well plates, and each plate served as one replicate. Each replicate PCR for sorted subsets received 200 ng genomic DNA, equal to roughly 33,000 T cell genomes. Purified libraries were measured with a Qubit 3.0 fluorometer, size-checked on a Bioanalyzer 2100, and measured again with the KAPA Library Quantification kit. Each immunoSEQ 96-well plate was sequenced on its own single-read 150-cycle Illumina NextSeq 550 flow cell. Under the source paper's analysis protocol: Because only junctional sequences without quality scores were contained in the immunoSEQ output, filtering matching that applied to full-length reads could not be performed. Sequences were annotated with PyIR, a Python wrapper for IgBLAST v1.9, and V/J genes and CDR3 were assigned using IMGT germline references. Reads with weak V/J assignments (E-value above 1e-6), missing CDR3, stop codons, out-of-frame junctions, or ambiguous translated residues were removed. V3J clonotypes were defined by identical inferred V gene, J gene, and CDR3 amino acid sequence. The percentage overlap between two repertoires was calculated by dividing the number of shared unique clonotypes by the size of the smaller repertoire. Repertoire richness was assessed with RTK rarefaction, the Chao1 estimator, and Recon v2.1 estimates of unobserved clonotypes. OLGA was used to compute generation probabilities for all TCRbeta clonotypes that the gDNA method yielded from a handful of donors. The table was pulled from immuneACCESS by TCRdb, which kept in-frame rearrangements only. Such tables lose some clones; where checked, under half of the loss comes from unresolved V genes, and the rest has no known cause. V and J calls and clone size are copied from that table; D and trimming were computed from the DNA. This sample holds some 2.1 million clones; around 93% were observed only once. The ten largest clones take up around 1.7% of the sample.

For the CD8 naive samples, CD45RO-negative cells were positively selected for CCR7, yielding a CD45RA+CCR7+ population from which TemRA cells were excluded. Healthy HIV-negative adults with no recently reported acute infections or vaccinations were included as donors. Every donor was a Caucasian adult residing in Nashville, Tennessee, USA. After blood collection by leukapheresis, PBMCs were isolated using Ficoll-Histopaque density gradient centrifugation and then cryopreserved in the vapor phase of liquid nitrogen. Analytical flow cytometry was used to check the purity and quantity of every magnetically sorted T cell population. Each sorted fraction had its genomic DNA isolated and then quantified by UV absorbance on a Nanodrop 2000c. The CDR3 measures 11 amino acids from cysteine to phenylalanine. Only the CDR3 DNA stays, 33 bases, in frame from base 1. The germline V gene gives CDR1 as SQVTM and CDR2 as ANQGSEA.

The sequence joins TRBV29-1 to TRBJ2-5; the D gene is perhaps TRBD2, on 5 matching bases. The J call may be wrong; the DNA end is better matched by TRBJ2-7. Sequences were obtained from naive CD8+ T cells from PBMCs. The cell subset or site label, read with the paper, signifies: CD45RA+CCR7+. This clonotype originated in a man younger than 30 in good health. Some clones in this sample may be carry-over from other donors' samples. Here the CDR3 is given as CSVRASYEQYF. The DNA sequence is given as TGCAGCGTGCGGGCCTCCTACGAGCAGTACTTC.